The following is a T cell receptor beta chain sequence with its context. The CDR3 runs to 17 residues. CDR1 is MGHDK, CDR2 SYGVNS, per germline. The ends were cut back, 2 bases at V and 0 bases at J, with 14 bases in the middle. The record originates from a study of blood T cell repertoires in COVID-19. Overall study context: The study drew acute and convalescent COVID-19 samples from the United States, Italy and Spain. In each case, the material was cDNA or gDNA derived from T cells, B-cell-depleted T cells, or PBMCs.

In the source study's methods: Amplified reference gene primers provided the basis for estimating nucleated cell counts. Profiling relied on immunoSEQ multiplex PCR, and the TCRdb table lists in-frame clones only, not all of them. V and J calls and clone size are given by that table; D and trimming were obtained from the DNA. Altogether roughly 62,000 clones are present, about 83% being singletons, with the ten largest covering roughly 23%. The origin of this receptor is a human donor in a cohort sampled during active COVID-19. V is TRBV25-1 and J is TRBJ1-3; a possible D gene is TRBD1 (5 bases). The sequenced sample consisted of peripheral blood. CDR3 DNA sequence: TGTGCCAGCAGTGAAGGGACTGTAGGGGCCTCTGGAAACACCATATATTTT. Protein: CASSEGTVGASGNTIYF.